Presented here are 7 T cell receptor beta chains from one specimen sequenced in a study of T cells in tuberculosis. After thawing and overnight rest, PBMC were stained with GMM-loaded CD1B tetramer, viability dye and anti-CD3 for sorting. CD1B tetramers were loaded with Rhodococcus equi-derived C32 glucose monomycolate. The repertoire was sequenced with immunoSEQ multiplex PCR; TCRdb's copy has only in-frame clones and lacks some. The sample shows roughly 61,000 clones, roughly 88% of them seen only once. Material for sequencing was CD1b-GMM tetramer-negative cells sorted from PBMCs. These receptors were obtained from an adult woman with latent tuberculosis.

The chain uses TRBV28 and TRBJ2-7; D ambiguous. Germline V lookup: CDR1 MDHEN, CDR2 SYDVKM. The CDR3 length is 16 residues. Trimming shortened V by 5 bases and J by 2 bases, and 19 bases separated the two germline ends. In DNA form, the CDR3 reads TGTGCCAGCAGTCGCACCCGGTGGGCGATTCCCTACGAGCAGTACTTC. It is translated as CASSRTRWAIPYEQYF.

This sequence joins TRBV11-3 and TRBJ2-7; 7 bases are a match to TRBD1. Germline V gene data show CDR1 as SGHNT and CDR2 as YENEEA. This CDR3 is built from 16 residues. With 1 base clipped from V and 0 bases from J, the junction kept 6 bases outside the gene matches. The CDR3 nucleotides read TGTGCCAGCAGCTTAGGGACAGGTTTGAGCTCCTACGAGCAGTACTTC. It is translated as CASSLGTGLSSYEQYF.

The CDR3 spells CALITGTGFSEQFF. CDR3 bases: TGTGCCTTGATCACCGGGACAGGGTTTAGTGAGCAGTTCTTC. This chain uses TRBV30 with TRBJ2-1; 9 bases agree with TRBD1. The CDR3 spans 14 residues. Germline V gene data show CDR1 as GTSNPN and CDR2 as SVGIG (reference sequence). V shed 7 bases, J shed 9 bases, and the junction held 13 bases outside the gene matches.

As DNA, the CDR3 is TGTGCCAGCAGCGACATTGGAAACACCATATATTTT. The encoded protein is CASSDIGNTIYF. This rearrangement joins TRBV28 to TRBJ1-3; D unclear. V was cut by 6 bases and J by 3 bases, with 6 bases left in between. Per the germline V gene, CDR1 is MDHEN and CDR2 is SYDVKM. This CDR3 contains 12 residues. Together with reference TRBV28 and TRBJ1-3, the CDR3 gives the full variable domain: DVKVTQSSRYLVKRTGEKVFLECVQDMDHENMFWYRQDPGLGLRLIYFSYDVKMKEKGDIPEGYSVSREKKERFSLILESASTNQTSMYLCASSDIGNTIYFGEGSWLTVV.

On this clone itself: Other nucleotide sequences in the sample specify the same CDR3. V gene TRBV21-1 combines with J gene TRBJ2-7; the table's TRBD1 call for D was not verified on the DNA. TRBV21-1 is a pseudogene locus. The CDR3 has 15 residues. The CDR3 sequence is CASIKEGAHLYEQYF. The CDR3 nucleotides read TGTGCCAGCATTAAGGAGGGGGCGCATCTCTACGAGCAGTACTTC.

The chain joins TRBV7-2 to TRBJ2-1; the match to TRBD2 covers 10 bases. CDR3 size: 15 residues. The V segment lost 0 bases and the J segment 6 bases; nucleotides outside the gene matches: 2. From germline, CDR1 is SGHTA and CDR2 FQGNSA. The CDR3: CASSLAGTSANEQFF. The CDR3 region has the DNA TGTGCCAGCAGCTTAGCCGGGACTAGCGCCAATGAGCAGTTCTTC.

The chain is built from TRBV25-1 and TRBJ2-7; D is uncertain. The germline V gene encodes CDR1 MGHDK and CDR2 SYGVNS. The V end lost 8 bases, the J end lost 3 bases, and 8 bases lay between the germline ends. This CDR3 spans 11 amino acids. The CDR3 protein is CASVQNYEQYF. The CDR3, as DNA: TGTGCCAGCGTACAGAACTACGAGCAGTACTTC.